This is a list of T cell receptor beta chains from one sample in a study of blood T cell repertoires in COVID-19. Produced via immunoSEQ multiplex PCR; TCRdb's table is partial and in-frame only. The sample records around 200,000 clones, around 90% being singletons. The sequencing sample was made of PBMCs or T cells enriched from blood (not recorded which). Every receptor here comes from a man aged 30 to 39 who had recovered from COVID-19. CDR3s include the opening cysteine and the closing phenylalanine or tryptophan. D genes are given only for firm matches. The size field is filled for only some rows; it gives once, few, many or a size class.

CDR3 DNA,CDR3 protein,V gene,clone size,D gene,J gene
TGTGCCAGCAGCTTGGGGACAGGGGACAACTATGGCTACACCTTC,CASSLGTGDNYGYTF,TRBV7-2,NA,TRBD1,TRBJ1-2
TGTGCCAGCAGTTTAGGGGCCCAAGCCTACGAGCAGTACTTC,CASSLGAQAYEQYF,TRBV28,NA,NA,TRBJ2-7
TGTGCCAGCAGCTTAGAGACAGGGGACCCAGGCTACGAGCAGTACTTC,CASSLETGDPGYEQYF,TRBV7-6,NA,TRBD1,TRBJ2-7
TGTGCCAGCAGCCCCCGGGACTTCACGAACCACAATGAGCAGTTCTTC,CASSPRDFTNHNEQFF,TRBV7-8,NA,NA,TRBJ2-1
TGCAGCGTCCCCGACTACGGGCAGACCCAGTACTTC,CSVPDYGQTQYF,TRBV29-1,NA,NA,TRBJ2-5
TGTGCCTGGAGATTAAATGAAAAACTGTTTTTT,CAWRLNEKLFF,TRBV30,NA,NA,TRBJ1-4
TGTGCCAGCAGCTTAGAATTGGCACCCCCTAGCAATCAGCCCCAGCATTTT,CASSLELAPPSNQPQHF,TRBV7-2,NA,NA,TRBJ1-5
TGTGCCAGCAGCTTAGTACCTAGCGGGAGTTGGAACACCGGGGAGCTGTTTTTT,CASSLVPSGSWNTGELFF,TRBV7-2,NA,TRBD2,TRBJ2-2
TGTGCCTGGAGTGCGAGGGGGGAGACCCAGTACTTC,CAWSARGETQYF,TRBV30,NA,NA,TRBJ2-5
TGTGCCAGCAGCTTAGGGCTAGCGGGAGTGTGGGAGACCCAGTACTTC,CASSLGLAGVWETQYF,TRBV7-8,NA,TRBD2,TRBJ2-5
TGTGCCAGCAGCCAAGCCCCGGGTCCCTACAATGAGCAGTTCTTC,CASSQAPGPYNEQFF,TRBV3-1/TRBV3-2,NA,NA,TRBJ2-1
TGCGCCAGCAGCCAAGATTGGGTAGCGGGGGACTACGAGCAGTACTTC,CASSQDWVAGDYEQYF,TRBV4-3,NA,TRBD2,TRBJ2-7
TGTGCCAGCTCAACGACTAGCGATGAGCAGTTCTTC,CASSTTSDEQFF,TRBV18,NA,TRBD2,TRBJ2-1
TGTGCCAGCAGCTTAGAAGGGGGGGTATCAGGGGCCAACGTCCTGACTTTC,CASSLEGGVSGANVLTF,TRBV7-7,once,NA,TRBJ2-6
TGCGCCAGCAGCTTAAGGGGTTTGGGAAACACAGATACGCAGTATTTT,CASSLRGLGNTDTQYF,TRBV5-1,NA,NA,TRBJ2-3
TGTGCCAGTAGTATGGTGGTCGGAGCCGAAAAACTGTTTTTT,CASSMVVGAEKLFF,TRBV19,NA,NA,TRBJ1-4
TGTGCCAGCAGTAATCACGGTTCTGGAAACACCATATATTTT,CASSNHGSGNTIYF,TRBV25-1,NA,NA,TRBJ1-3
TGTGCCAGCAGTACCCAGGGGGGCAATGAAGCTTTCTTT,CASSTQGGNEAFF,TRBV6-5,few,TRBD1,TRBJ1-1
TGCAGCGCGGGGACAGGGGGCCCTGAAGCTTTCTTT,CSAGTGGPEAFF,TRBV29-1,NA,TRBD1,TRBJ1-1
TGTGCCAGCAGCCTAATAGCGGGGGGGCGCGATGAGCAGTTCTTC,CASSLIAGGRDEQFF,TRBV4-2,NA,TRBD2,TRBJ2-1
TGTGCCAGCGCCTCCGGACAGCTCTCTGGAAACACCATATATTTT,CASASGQLSGNTIYF,TRBV2,once,NA,TRBJ1-3
TGTGCCAGCAGCCCGGCTAGTCCGGACACCGGGGAGCTGTTTTTT,CASSPASPDTGELFF,TRBV5-4,NA,NA,TRBJ2-2
TGTGCCAGCAGCCCAGGACAGCCCTACGAGCAGTACTTC,CASSPGQPYEQYF,TRBV11-3,NA,NA,TRBJ2-7
TGTGCCAGCAGCGTAGAACTAGCTTCCTACGAGCAGTACTTC,CASSVELASYEQYF,TRBV9,NA,NA,TRBJ2-7
TGTGCCAGCAGCTTAGCGGGGCGGTACACTGAAGCTTTCTTT,CASSLAGRYTEAFF,TRBV7-2,NA,NA,TRBJ1-1
TGCGCCAGCGCAGGGTCCACCGGGGAGCTGTTTTTT,CASAGSTGELFF,TRBV5-1,NA,NA,TRBJ2-2
TGTGCCAGCAGCCCTCCGGGACAGGTTGTAGGGCAGTACTTC,CASSPPGQVVGQYF,TRBV28,NA,TRBD1,TRBJ2-7
TGTGCCAGCAGTGGAGGGACAGGGGGAAGCAATCAGCCCCAGCATTTT,CASSGGTGGSNQPQHF,TRBV2,NA,TRBD1,TRBJ1-5
TGTGCCAGCAGTAAGACAGGGGGCCACGCGAACACCGGGGAGCTGTTTTTT,CASSKTGGHANTGELFF,TRBV27,NA,TRBD1,TRBJ2-2
TGCGCCAGCAGCTTGAATCACGTGCCACGGGGGGCTAACACTGAAGCTTTCTTT,CASSLNHVPRGANTEAFF,TRBV5-1,NA,NA,TRBJ1-1
TGTGCCAGTAGTATAGTAGCCAGGGGAAATCAGCCCCAGCATTTT,CASSIVARGNQPQHF,TRBV19,once,NA,TRBJ1-5
TGTGCCAGCAGCCAAGAAAGGGGTCGGCCCATAAACATTCAGTACTTC,CASSQERGRPINIQYF,TRBV4-2,NA,NA,TRBJ2-4
TGTGCCAGCAGCTCGGACAGCCCTAGCACAGATACGCAGTATTTT,CASSSDSPSTDTQYF,TRBV7-2,once,NA,TRBJ2-3
TGCAGTGCTAGTCCCCCCGCGGGGACCGGGGAGCTGTTTTTT,CSASPPAGTGELFF,TRBV20-1,NA,NA,TRBJ2-2
TGCGCCAGCAGCTCGGGACAGGTGAACACTGAAGCTTTCTTT,CASSSGQVNTEAFF,TRBV5-1,NA,TRBD1,TRBJ1-1
TGTGCCACCTCAGCGATCGCCGACTATGGCTACACCTTC,CATSAIADYGYTF,TRBV12-3/TRBV12-4,NA,NA,TRBJ1-2
TGTGCCAGCAGTTTAAGGGGCGCTAACTCTGGGGCCAACGTCCTGACTTTC,CASSLRGANSGANVLTF,TRBV2,NA,NA,TRBJ2-6
TGTGCCAGCAGCTTCCAACGCCCAGGCACAGATACGCAGTATTTT,CASSFQRPGTDTQYF,TRBV7-2,NA,NA,TRBJ2-3
TGTGCCATCAGGAACCAGGTTTTGGACACTGAAGCTTTCTTT,CAIRNQVLDTEAFF,TRBV10-3,NA,NA,TRBJ1-1
TGTGCCAGCAGTGAACAGGGAGGGACCTACGAGCAGTACTTC,CASSEQGGTYEQYF,TRBV25-1,NA,TRBD2,TRBJ2-7
TGTGCCAGCAGTTTTAGGGACATATTCTCCTATAATTCACCCCTCCACTTT,CASSFRDIFSYNSPLHF,TRBV28,NA,NA,TRBJ1-6
TGTGCCAGTAGTGACCAGTTAGCCCCAGCTGAAAAACTGTTTTTT,CASSDQLAPAEKLFF,TRBV19,NA,NA,TRBJ1-4
TGCGCCAGCAGCTGGACTAGTCGGGACACCGGGGAGCTGTTTTTT,CASSWTSRDTGELFF,TRBV5-1,NA,TRBD2,TRBJ2-2
TGTGCCAGCAGTTACTCGGCGGGAAGCACAGATACGCAGTATTTT,CASSYSAGSTDTQYF,TRBV6-5,NA,NA,TRBJ2-3
TGTGCCAGCAGCACCGCCTCTAGAGGTGGCTACAATGAGCAGTTCTTC,CASSTASRGGYNEQFF,TRBV9,NA,NA,TRBJ2-1
TGCGCCAGCAGCCAAGAGGAGGGGAACATTCAGTACTTC,CASSQEEGNIQYF,TRBV4-1,NA,NA,TRBJ2-4
TGCGCCAGCAGCTTGTATGTCGTAGCGGGAGGACAGAAAAACATTCAGTACTTC,CASSLYVVAGGQKNIQYF,TRBV5-1,once,TRBD2,TRBJ2-4
TGTGCCAGCCGGGGACAGGGTTCACAAGAGACCCAGTACTTC,CASRGQGSQETQYF,TRBV28,NA,TRBD1,TRBJ2-5
TGTGCCTGGAGTGTCTACAGGGCTGGAAACACCATATATTTT,CAWSVYRAGNTIYF,TRBV30,NA,NA,TRBJ1-3
TGTGCCAGCAGCTTCCGACTAGCGGGGGCCCTATACAATGAGCAGTTCTTC,CASSFRLAGALYNEQFF,TRBV4-2,NA,TRBD2,TRBJ2-1
TGTGCCAGCAGTCTTCGCGGACAGGTCTATGGCTACACCTTC,CASSLRGQVYGYTF,TRBV6-5,NA,TRBD1,TRBJ1-2
TGCACCAGCAGCCAGGTTCGGACAATATACCCTGACTATGGCTACACCTTC,CTSSQVRTIYPDYGYTF,TRBV1,NA,NA,TRBJ1-2
TGCAGCGTTGTGGGACAGGGGGAAAAACTGTTTTTT,CSVVGQGEKLFF,TRBV29-1,NA,TRBD1,TRBJ1-4
TGTGCCAGCACCCGAAAGGGGATCCCCAATGAAAAACTGTTTTTT,CASTRKGIPNEKLFF,TRBV5-4,NA,NA,TRBJ1-4
TGTGCCAGCAGCTTGTTCCCAACTCCTAGCGGGGGGGCCCGGGAGACCCAGTACTTC,CASSLFPTPSGGARETQYF,TRBV5-6,NA,TRBD2,TRBJ2-5